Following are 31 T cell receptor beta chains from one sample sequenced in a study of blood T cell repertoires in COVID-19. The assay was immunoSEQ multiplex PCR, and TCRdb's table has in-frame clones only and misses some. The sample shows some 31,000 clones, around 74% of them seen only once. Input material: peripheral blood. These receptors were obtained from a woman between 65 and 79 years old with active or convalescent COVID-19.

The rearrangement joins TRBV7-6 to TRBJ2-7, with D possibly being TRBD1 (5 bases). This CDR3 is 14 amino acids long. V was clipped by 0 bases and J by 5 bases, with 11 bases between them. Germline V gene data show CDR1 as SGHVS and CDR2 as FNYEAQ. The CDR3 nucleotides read TGTGCCAGCAGCTTAGCAGGGGTTTGGGACGAGCAGTACTTC. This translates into CASSLAGVWDEQYF.

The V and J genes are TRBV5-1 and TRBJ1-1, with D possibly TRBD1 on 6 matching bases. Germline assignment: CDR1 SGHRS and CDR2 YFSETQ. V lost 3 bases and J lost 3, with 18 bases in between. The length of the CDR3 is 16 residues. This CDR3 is CASSSAPAGGHTEAFF. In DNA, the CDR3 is TGCGCCAGCAGCTCCGCCCCTGCCGGGGGGCACACTGAAGCTTTCTTT. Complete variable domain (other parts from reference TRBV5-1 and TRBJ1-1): KAGVTQTPRYLIKTRGQQVTLSCSPISGHRSVSWYQQTPGQGLQFLFEYFSETQRNKGNFPGRFSGRQFSNSRSEMNVSTLELGDSALYLCASSSAPAGGHTEAFFGQGTRLTVV.

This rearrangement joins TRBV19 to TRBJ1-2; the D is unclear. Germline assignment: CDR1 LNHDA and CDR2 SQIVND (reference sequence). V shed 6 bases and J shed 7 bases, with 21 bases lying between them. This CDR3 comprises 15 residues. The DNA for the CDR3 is TGTGCCAGTAGGCAAAGCGGGAGTACGGGTATTGGCTACACCTTC. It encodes CASRQSGSTGIGYTF. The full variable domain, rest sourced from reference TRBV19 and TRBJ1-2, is DGGITQSPKYLFRKEGQNVTLSCEQNLNHDAMYWYRQDPGQGLRLIYYSQIVNDFQKGDIAEGYSVSREKKESFPLTVTSAQKNPTAFYLCASRQSGSTGIGYTFGSGTRLTVV.

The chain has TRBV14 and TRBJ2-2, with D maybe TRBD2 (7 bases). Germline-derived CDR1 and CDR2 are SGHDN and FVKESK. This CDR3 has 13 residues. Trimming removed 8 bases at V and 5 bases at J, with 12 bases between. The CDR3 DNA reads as TGTGCCAGCCGGGGGGCAGGGACCGGGGAGCTGTTTTTT. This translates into CASRGAGTGELFF.

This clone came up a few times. In nucleotides, the CDR3 is TGCGCCAGCAGCCAAGAAAGGGGAAAGAACACTGAAGCTTTCTTT. Its translation is CASSQERGKNTEAFF. The chain links TRBV4-1 to TRBJ1-1; possible D gene TRBD1, 5 bases. Germline CDR1 reads MGHRA; CDR2 reads YSYEKL. This CDR3 has 15 amino acids. V shed 0 bases and J shed 1 base, with 9 bases lying between them.

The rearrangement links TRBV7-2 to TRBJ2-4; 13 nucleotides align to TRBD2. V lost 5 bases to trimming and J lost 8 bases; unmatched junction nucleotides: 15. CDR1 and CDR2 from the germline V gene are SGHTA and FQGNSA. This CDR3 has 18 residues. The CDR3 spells CASSNLPGLAGLGDIQYF. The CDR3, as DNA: TGTGCCAGCAGCAACCTACCGGGACTAGCGGGGTTAGGGGACATTCAGTACTTC.

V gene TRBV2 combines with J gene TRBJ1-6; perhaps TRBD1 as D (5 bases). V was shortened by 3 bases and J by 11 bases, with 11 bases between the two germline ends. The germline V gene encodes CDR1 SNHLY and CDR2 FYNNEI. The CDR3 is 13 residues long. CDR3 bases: TGTGCCAGCAGTGAGCAGGGTCGGGCACCCCTCCACTTT. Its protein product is CASSEQGRAPLHF.

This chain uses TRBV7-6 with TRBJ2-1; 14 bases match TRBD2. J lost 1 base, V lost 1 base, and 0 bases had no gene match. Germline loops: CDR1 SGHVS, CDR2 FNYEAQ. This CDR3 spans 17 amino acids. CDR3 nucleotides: TGTGCCAGCAGCTTAGGGACTAGCGGGGGGTCCTACAATGAGCAGTTCTTC. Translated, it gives CASSLGTSGGSYNEQFF.

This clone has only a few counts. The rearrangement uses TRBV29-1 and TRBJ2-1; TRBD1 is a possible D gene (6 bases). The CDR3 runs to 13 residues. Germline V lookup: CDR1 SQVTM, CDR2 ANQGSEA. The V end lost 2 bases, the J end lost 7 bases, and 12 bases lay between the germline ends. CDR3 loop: CSVEKDSTNEQFF. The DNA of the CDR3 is TGCAGCGTTGAAAAGGACAGCACTAATGAGCAGTTCTTC.

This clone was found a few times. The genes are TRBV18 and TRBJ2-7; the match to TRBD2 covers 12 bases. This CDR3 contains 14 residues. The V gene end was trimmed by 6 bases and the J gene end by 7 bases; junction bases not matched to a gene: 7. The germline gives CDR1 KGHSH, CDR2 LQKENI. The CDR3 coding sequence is TGTGCCAGCTCCCCGACTAGCGGGAGTTATGAGCAGTACTTC. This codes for CASSPTSGSYEQYF.

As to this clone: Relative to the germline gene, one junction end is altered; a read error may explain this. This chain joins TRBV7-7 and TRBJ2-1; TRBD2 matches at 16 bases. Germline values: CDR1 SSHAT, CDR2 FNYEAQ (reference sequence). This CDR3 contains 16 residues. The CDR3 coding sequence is TGTGCTAGCAGCTCGGGACTAGCGGGGGGGCAGAATGAGCAGTTCTTC. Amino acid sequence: CASSSGLAGGQNEQFF.

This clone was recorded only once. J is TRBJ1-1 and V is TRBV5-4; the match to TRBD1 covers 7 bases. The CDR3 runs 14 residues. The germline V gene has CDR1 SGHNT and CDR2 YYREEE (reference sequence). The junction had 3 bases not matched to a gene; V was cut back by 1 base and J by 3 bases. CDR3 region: CASSLLDRYTEAFF. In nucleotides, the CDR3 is TGTGCCAGCAGCTTGCTGGACAGGTACACTGAAGCTTTCTTT.

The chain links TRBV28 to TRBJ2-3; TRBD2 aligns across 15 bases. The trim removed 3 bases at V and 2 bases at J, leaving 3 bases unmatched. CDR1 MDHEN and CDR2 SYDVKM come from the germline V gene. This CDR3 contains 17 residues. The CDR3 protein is CASSFRTSGRVTDTQYF. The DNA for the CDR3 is TGTGCCAGCAGTTTTCGGACTAGCGGGAGGGTCACAGATACGCAGTATTTT.

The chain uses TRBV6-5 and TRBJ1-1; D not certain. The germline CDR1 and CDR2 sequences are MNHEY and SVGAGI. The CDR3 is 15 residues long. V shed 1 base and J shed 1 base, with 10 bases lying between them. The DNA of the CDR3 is TGTGCCAGCAGTTACTGGGAGGGAAGGAACACTGAAGCTTTCTTT. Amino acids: CASSYWEGRNTEAFF.

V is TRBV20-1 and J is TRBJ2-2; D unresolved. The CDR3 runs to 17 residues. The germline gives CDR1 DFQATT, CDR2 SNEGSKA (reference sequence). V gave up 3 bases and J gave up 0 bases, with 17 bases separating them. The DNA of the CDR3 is TGCAGTGCTAGTCTCCCCCGATTTGGCTCGAACACCGGGGAGCTGTTTTTT. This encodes CSASLPRFGSNTGELFF.

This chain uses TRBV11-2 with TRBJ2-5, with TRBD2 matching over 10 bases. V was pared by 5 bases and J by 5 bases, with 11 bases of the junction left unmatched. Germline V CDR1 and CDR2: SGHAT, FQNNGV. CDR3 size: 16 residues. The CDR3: CASSPPTSGMMETQYF. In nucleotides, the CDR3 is TGTGCCAGCAGCCCCCCAACTAGCGGGATGATGGAGACCCAGTACTTC.

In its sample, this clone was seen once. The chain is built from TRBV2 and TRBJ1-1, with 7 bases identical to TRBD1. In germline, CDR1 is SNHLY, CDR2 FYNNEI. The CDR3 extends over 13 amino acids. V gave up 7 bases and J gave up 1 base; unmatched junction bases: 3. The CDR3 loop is CASTDRENTEAFF. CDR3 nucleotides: TGTGCCAGCACAGACAGGGAGAACACTGAAGCTTTCTTT.

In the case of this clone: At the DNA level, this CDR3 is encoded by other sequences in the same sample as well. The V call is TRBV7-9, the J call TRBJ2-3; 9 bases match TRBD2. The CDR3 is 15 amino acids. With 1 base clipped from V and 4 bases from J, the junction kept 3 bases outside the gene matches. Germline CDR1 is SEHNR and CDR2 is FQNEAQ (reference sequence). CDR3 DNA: TGTGCCAGCAGCTTAGTGGCGGGAGGGGCAGATACGCAGTATTTT. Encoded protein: CASSLVAGGADTQYF.

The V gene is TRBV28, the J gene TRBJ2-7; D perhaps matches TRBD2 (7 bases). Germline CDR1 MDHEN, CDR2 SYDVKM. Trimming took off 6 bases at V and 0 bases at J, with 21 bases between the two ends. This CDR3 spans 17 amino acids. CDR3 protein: CASSYQGGGRYSYEQYF. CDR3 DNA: TGTGCCAGCAGCTACCAAGGGGGGGGACGGTACTCCTACGAGCAGTACTTC.

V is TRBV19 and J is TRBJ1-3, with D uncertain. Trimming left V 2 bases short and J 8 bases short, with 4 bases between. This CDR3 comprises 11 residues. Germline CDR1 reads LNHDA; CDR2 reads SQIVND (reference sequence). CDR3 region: CASSISYTIYF. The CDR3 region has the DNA TGTGCCAGTAGTATATCGTACACCATATATTTT.

In nucleotides, the CDR3 is TGTGCCAGTGGCAGCCAGAGGTACACTGAAGCTTTCTTT. Protein sequence: CASGSQRYTEAFF. The V and J genes are TRBV19 and TRBJ1-1; D ambiguous. The CDR3 is 13 residues long. Germline CDR1 reads LNHDA; CDR2 reads SQIVND (reference sequence). Trimming took off 8 bases at V and 3 bases at J, with 13 bases between the two ends.

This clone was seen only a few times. CDR3 in DNA: TGCGCCAGCAGCTTGGTCCTTCAGGTCAATACTCTACTGGCTAACTATGGCTACACCTTC. Encoded protein: CASSLVLQVNTLLANYGYTF. The chain carries TRBV5-1 and TRBJ1-2; no definite D call. CDR1 and CDR2 from the germline V gene are SGHRS and YFSETQ. The V end was cut by 0 bases, the J end by 0 bases, with 24 bases between. This CDR3 is built from 20 residues.

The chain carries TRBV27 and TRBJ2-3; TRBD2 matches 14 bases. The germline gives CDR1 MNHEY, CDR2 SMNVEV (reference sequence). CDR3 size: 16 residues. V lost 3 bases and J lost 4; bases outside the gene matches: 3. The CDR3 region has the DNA TGTGCCAGCAGTTTCGGGGGACTAGCGGGAGCAGATACGCAGTATTTT. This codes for CASSFGGLAGADTQYF.

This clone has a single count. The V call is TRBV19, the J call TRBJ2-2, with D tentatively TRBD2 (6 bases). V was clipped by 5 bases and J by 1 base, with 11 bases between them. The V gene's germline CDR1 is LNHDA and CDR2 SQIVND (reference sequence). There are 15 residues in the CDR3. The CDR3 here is CASSGGSRNTGELFF. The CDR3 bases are TGTGCCAGTAGTGGAGGGTCTCGGAACACCGGGGAGCTGTTTTTT.

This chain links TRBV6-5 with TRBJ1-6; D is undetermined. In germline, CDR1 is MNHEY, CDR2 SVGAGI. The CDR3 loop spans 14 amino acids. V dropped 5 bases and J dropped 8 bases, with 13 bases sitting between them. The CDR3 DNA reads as TGTGCCAGCAGTCCAAGCCGCCGCGATTCACCCCTCCACTTT. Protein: CASSPSRRDSPLHF.

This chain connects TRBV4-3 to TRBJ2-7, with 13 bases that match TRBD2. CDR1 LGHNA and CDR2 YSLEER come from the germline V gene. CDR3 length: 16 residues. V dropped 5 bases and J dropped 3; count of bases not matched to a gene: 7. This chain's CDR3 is CASSAGTSGTGYEQYF. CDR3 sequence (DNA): TGCGCCAGCAGCGCCGGGACTAGCGGGACGGGCTACGAGCAGTACTTC.

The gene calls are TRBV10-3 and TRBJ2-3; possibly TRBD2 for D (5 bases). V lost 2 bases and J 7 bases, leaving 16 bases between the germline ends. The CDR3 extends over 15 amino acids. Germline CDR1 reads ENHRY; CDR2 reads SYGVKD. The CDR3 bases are TGTGCCATCAGTGAGGGACTCCACCCCGTAAATACGCAGTATTTT. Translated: CAISEGLHPVNTQYF.

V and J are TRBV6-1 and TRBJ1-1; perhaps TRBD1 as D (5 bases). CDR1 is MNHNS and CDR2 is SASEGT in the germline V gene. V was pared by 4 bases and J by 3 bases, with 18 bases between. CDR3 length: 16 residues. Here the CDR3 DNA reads TGTGCCAGCAGTGCCGGCACGGGGGTTCGGGACACTGAAGCTTTCTTT. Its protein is CASSAGTGVRDTEAFF.

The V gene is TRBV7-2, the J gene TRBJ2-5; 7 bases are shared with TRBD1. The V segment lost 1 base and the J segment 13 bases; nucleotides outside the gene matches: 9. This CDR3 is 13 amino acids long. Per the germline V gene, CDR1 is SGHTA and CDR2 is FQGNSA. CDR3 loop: CASSLVVTGVSYF. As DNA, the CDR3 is TGTGCCAGCAGCTTAGTGGTTACAGGGGTTTCGTACTTC.

The CDR3 DNA follows: TGCGCCAGTGGGACTAGCGGTCAAGAGACCCAGTACTTC. Translating gives CASGTSGQETQYF. This chain uses TRBV5-1 with TRBJ2-5, with TRBD2 matching over 11 bases. The CDR3 is made up of 13 amino acids. The junction had 2 bases not matched to a gene; V was cut back by 8 bases and J by 2 bases. The germline V gene has CDR1 SGHRS and CDR2 YFSETQ.

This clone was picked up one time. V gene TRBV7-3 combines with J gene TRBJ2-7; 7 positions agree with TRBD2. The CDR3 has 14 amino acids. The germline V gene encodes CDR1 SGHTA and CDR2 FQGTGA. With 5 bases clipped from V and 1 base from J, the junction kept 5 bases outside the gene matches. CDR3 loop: CASSPAGRSYEQYF. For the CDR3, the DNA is TGTGCCAGCAGCCCAGCGGGACGGTCCTACGAGCAGTACTTC.